The 18 T cell receptor beta chains listed next were all sequenced from one sample in a study of T-cell reconstitution after alpha-beta-depleted transplantation in children. Unique molecular identifiers were incorporated when the TCRbeta library was constructed. MiXCR, run by TCRdb on the PCR reads, gives a single entry per CDR3 protein. The sample holds approximately 520,000 distinct CDR3 sequences, over 25% seen once. The specimen comprised PBMCs from the stem cell graft donor, sampled from the stem cell graft. These receptors were collected from a human donor who donated a stem cell graft to a child with aplastic anemia.

The chain combines TRBV2 with TRBJ2-1; D might be TRBD1 (6 bases). Per the germline V gene, CDR1 is SNHLY and CDR2 is FYNNEI. The CDR3 loop spans 13 amino acids. V was pared by 5 bases and J by 6 bases, with 11 bases between. This CDR3 reads CASSPDRPNEQFF. CDR3 DNA: TGTGCCAGCAGTCCGGACAGACCCAATGAGCAGTTCTTC. Full variable domain (outside the CDR3, taken from reference TRBV2 and TRBJ2-1): EPEVTQTPSHQVTQMGQEVILRCVPISNHLYFYWYRQILGQKVEFLVSFYNNEISEKSEIFDDQFSVERPDGSNFTLKIRSTKLEDSAMYFCASSPDRPNEQFFGPGTRLTVL.

The chain has TRBV20-1 and TRBJ2-1; TRBD2 agrees at 12 bases. V dropped 3 bases and J dropped 4; count of bases not matched to a gene: 4. Germline CDR1 DFQATT, CDR2 SNEGSKA (reference sequence). The CDR3 spans 15 residues. The CDR3 coding sequence is TGCAGTGCTAGGACTAGCGGGAGCCCTTACAATGAGCAGTTCTTC. It encodes CSARTSGSPYNEQFF.

This clonotype was seen only a few times. V usage is TRBV12-3 or TRBV12-4 and J usage is TRBJ2-7, with a weak D call TRBD2 (5 bases). V shed 5 bases and J shed 6 bases, with 11 bases lying between them. The CDR3 spans 12 residues. As DNA, the CDR3 is TGTGCCAGCAGTCCGGGATTGGGCGAGCAGTACGTC. It specifies CASSPGLGEQYV.

The chain is built from TRBV28 and TRBJ2-3; 8 nucleotides align to TRBD1. The germline V gene has CDR1 MDHEN and CDR2 SYDVKM. V dropped 6 bases and J dropped 3; count of bases not matched to a gene: 11. The CDR3 has 16 residues. The CDR3 DNA follows: TGTGCCAGCAGCCTACCGGGGCAGGGGGCGACAGATACGCAGTATTTT. It translates to CASSLPGQGATDTQYF.

The table lists this clonotype with a few counts. This chain connects TRBV18 to TRBJ1-2, with D hard to call. Germline lookup yields CDR1 KGHSH and CDR2 LQKENI. CDR3 length equals 14 residues. Trimming stripped 6 bases from V and 7 bases from J, with 18 bases between. The DNA for the CDR3 is TGTGCCAGCTCCTTACCCCAGCAGCCGGGTGGCTACACCTTC. Residues: CASSLPQQPGGYTF.

V gene TRBV9 combines with J gene TRBJ2-3; no reliable D call. The germline V gene has CDR1 SGDLS and CDR2 YYNGEE. The CDR3 runs 15 residues. V was cut by 4 bases and J by 0 bases, with 12 bases left in between. CDR3 loop: CASSLHSSSTDTQYF. The DNA for the CDR3 is TGTGCCAGCAGCCTCCACAGCTCCAGCACAGATACGCAGTATTTT.

The rearrangement uses TRBV6-1 and TRBJ1-2; possibly TRBD1 for D (5 bases). This CDR3 contains 15 residues. V was cut by 6 bases and J by 0 bases, with 14 bases left in between. Germline CDR1 and CDR2: MNHNS and SASEGT. The CDR3 spells CASRIFTGPNYGYTF. CDR3 in DNA: TGTGCCAGCAGAATTTTTACAGGTCCTAACTATGGCTACACCTTC.

This sequence joins TRBV7-2 and TRBJ2-2, with a possible D match to TRBD2 (5 bases). CDR1 is SGHTA, CDR2 FQGNSA, per germline. The CDR3 spans 15 residues. V lost 1 base and J 6 bases, leaving 12 bases between the germline ends. The CDR3 nucleotides read TGTGCCAGCAGCTTAGGTCCCCTAGCCTCCGGGGAGCTGTTTTTT. This sequence encodes CASSLGPLASGELFF.

This clonotype was seen only a few times. The gene calls are TRBV7-2 and TRBJ2-3, with 8 bases matching TRBD2. The V segment lost 2 bases and the J segment 6 bases; nucleotides outside the gene matches: 10. CDR1 and CDR2 from the germline V gene are SGHTA and FQGNSA. The length of the CDR3 is 16 residues. CDR3 loop: CASSLTVAGRADTQYF. CDR3 sequence (DNA): TGTGCCAGCAGCTTAACGGTAGCGGGAAGGGCGGATACGCAGTATTTT.

The chain couples TRBV30 to TRBJ2-1; D is ambiguous. CDR3 length equals 12 residues. The V end lost 3 bases, the J end lost 8 bases, and 11 bases lay between the germline ends. Per germline, CDR1 GTSNPN and CDR2 SVGIG (reference sequence). DNA for the CDR3: TGTGCCTGGAGCGCCTCTTTAGATGAGCAGTTCTTC. Its protein is CAWSASLDEQFF. Supplemented by reference TRBV30 and TRBJ2-1, the full variable domain reads SQTIHQWPATLVQPVGSPLSLECTVEGTSNPNLYWYRQAAGRGLQLLFYSVGIGQISSEVPQNLSASRPQDRQFILSSKKLLLSDSGFYLCAWSASLDEQFFGPGTRLTVL.

This clonotype has more than one count but fewer than ten. This CDR3 is CASRGTSGATYEQYF. CDR3 DNA: TGCGCCAGCAGGGGAACTAGCGGGGCTACCTACGAGCAGTACTTC. J is TRBJ2-7 and V is TRBV5-1; TRBD2 matches 10 bases. Germline V lookup: CDR1 SGHRS, CDR2 YFSETQ. The CDR3 extends over 15 amino acids. V shed 5 bases and J 2 bases; nucleotides not matched to a gene: 7.

This chain uses TRBV20-1 with TRBJ2-1; TRBD2 agrees at 7 bases. From germline, CDR1 is DFQATT and CDR2 SNEGSKA (reference sequence). V shed 5 bases and J 9 bases; nucleotides not matched to a gene: 10. This CDR3 is 13 amino acids long. The CDR3 region is CSAHEGGPGEQFF. The CDR3 DNA reads as TGCAGTGCTCACGAGGGAGGGCCGGGTGAGCAGTTCTTC.

The rearrangement joins TRBV19 to TRBJ1-5; D call uncertain. Germline V gene sequence: CDR1 LNHDA, CDR2 SQIVND (reference sequence). V was pared by 4 bases and J by 4 bases, with 8 bases between. There are 13 residues in the CDR3. The CDR3 reads CASSTVKNQPQHF. The CDR3 region has the DNA TGTGCCAGTAGTACGGTAAAGAATCAGCCCCAGCATTTT.

There are a few counts of this clonotype. The chain employs TRBV19 and TRBJ1-1; D uncertain. The germline V gene encodes CDR1 LNHDA and CDR2 SQIVND (reference sequence). The CDR3 runs to 14 residues. V lost 9 bases and J lost 1, with 15 bases in between. CDR3 coding DNA: TGTGCCAGCAAAGTGCAGGCAAGGAACACTGAAGCTTTCTTT. It codes for CASKVQARNTEAFF. Based on the CDR3 plus reference TRBV19 and TRBJ1-1, the full variable domain is DGGITQSPKYLFRKEGQNVTLSCEQNLNHDAMYWYRQDPGQGLRLIYYSQIVNDFQKGDIAEGYSVSREKKESFPLTVTSAQKNPTAFYLCASKVQARNTEAFFGQGTRLTVV.

This chain connects TRBV20-1 to TRBJ2-7; 15 bases map to TRBD2. J gave up 4 bases and V 0 bases, and 4 bases lay outside the gene matches. This CDR3 comprises 16 residues. The germline CDR1 and CDR2 sequences are DFQATT and SNEGSKA (reference sequence). The CDR3, as DNA: TGCAGTGCTAGAGATCTGGGGACTAGCGGGAGGTACGAGCAGTACGTC. Residues: CSARDLGTSGRYEQYV.

This chain joins TRBV3-1 and TRBJ1-2, with unresolved D. V was cut by 0 bases and J by 8 bases, with 10 bases left in between. This CDR3 has 13 amino acids. CDR1 LGHDT and CDR2 YNNKEL come from the germline V gene (reference sequence). In DNA form, the CDR3 reads TGTGCCAGCAGCCAAGAATCGGTATTAGGCTACACCTTC. This sequence encodes CASSQESVLGYTF.

The sample holds a few counts of this clonotype. The rearrangement uses TRBV6-2 or TRBV6-3 and TRBJ1-1; D is unresolved. The CDR3 runs 14 residues. The V end lost 6 bases, the J end lost 1 base, and 12 bases lay between the germline ends. CDR1 MNHEY and CDR2 SVGEGT come from the germline V gene. CDR3 region: CASSRTTENTEAFF. Here the CDR3 DNA reads TGTGCCAGCAGCCGAACAACAGAGAACACTGAAGCTTTCTTT.

The V call is TRBV4-1, the J call TRBJ2-3; D uncertain. Looked up from germline, CDR1 is MGHRA and CDR2 is YSYEKL. V lost 1 base and J lost 6, with 20 bases in between. The CDR3 covers 17 residues. The CDR3 bases are TGCGCCAGCAGCCAAGTTTGGCCTGTCGATACCTTTGATACGCAGTATTTT. As protein: CASSQVWPVDTFDTQYF.